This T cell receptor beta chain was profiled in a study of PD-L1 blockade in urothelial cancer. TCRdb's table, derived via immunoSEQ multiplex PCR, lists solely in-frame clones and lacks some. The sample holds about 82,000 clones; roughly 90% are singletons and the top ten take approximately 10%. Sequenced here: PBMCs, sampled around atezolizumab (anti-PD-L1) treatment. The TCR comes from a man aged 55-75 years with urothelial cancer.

In nucleotides, the CDR3 is TGCGCCAGCAGCTTAACGGTACAGGGCGGAGGAGAGACCCAGTACTTC. Its protein product is CASSLTVQGGGETQYF. The rearrangement links TRBV5-1 to TRBJ2-5, with D tentatively TRBD1 (6 bases). The length of the CDR3 is 16 residues. Germline V gene lookup returns CDR1 SGHRS and CDR2 YFSETQ. V lost 2 bases and J lost 4, with 18 bases in between.